These T cell receptor beta chains were read from a single sample in a study of blood T cell repertoires in COVID-19. The repertoire was sequenced with immunoSEQ multiplex PCR; TCRdb's copy has only in-frame clones and lacks some. The sample lists 150,000 to 200,000 clones; about four fifths were seen once. Sequencing was carried out using peripheral blood. The receptors here all came from a woman aged 40 to 50 with COVID-19, enrolled during active disease. Both conserved end residues are part of each CDR3. The D gene is left open where the match is weak. For some rows the clone size is stated as once, few or many, or as a class when expanded; others skip it.

clone_size,j_call,v_call,d_call,cdr3_aa,cdr3_nt
few,TRBJ1-5,TRBV30,TRBD1,CAWSLGQGSNQPQHF,TGTGCCTGGAGCCTGGGACAGGGAAGCAATCAGCCCCAGCATTTT
-,TRBJ1-2,TRBV5-1,-,CASSLDGTYGYTF,TGCGCCAGCAGCTTGGACGGGACATATGGCTACACCTTC
-,TRBJ2-7,TRBV4-2,-,CASSQEQVSSYEQYF,TGTGCCAGCAGCCAGGAACAGGTTAGCTCCTACGAGCAGTACTTC
-,TRBJ2-7,TRBV9,-,CASSANNYEQYF,TGTGCCAGCAGCGCGAACAACTACGAGCAGTACTTC
-,TRBJ2-1,TRBV4-3,TRBD2,CASSWTSGVGNEQFF,TGCGCCAGCAGCTGGACTAGCGGGGTCGGGAATGAGCAGTTCTTC
-,TRBJ1-2,TRBV2,-,CASSVTTYGYTF,TGTGCCAGCAGTGTAACGACTTATGGCTACACCTTC
-,TRBJ1-3,TRBV10-3,TRBD1,CAIIGQGGDTIYF,TGTGCCATCATTGGACAGGGTGGGGACACCATATATTTT
-,TRBJ2-1,TRBV6-5,-,CAREGTSYNEQFF,TGTGCCAGGGAGGGGACTTCGTACAATGAGCAGTTCTTC
-,TRBJ2-3,TRBV19,-,CASSRDKWDTQYF,TGTGCCAGTAGTAGGGACAAGTGGGATACGCAGTATTTT
-,TRBJ2-7,TRBV29-1,TRBD1,CSVRDWTGGEQYF,TGCAGCGTTAGAGACTGGACAGGGGGCGAGCAGTACTTC
-,TRBJ2-3,TRBV19,-,CASNRGGGGDTQYF,TGTGCCAGTAACCGGGGAGGTGGCGGCGATACGCAGTATTTT
-,TRBJ2-1,TRBV9,-,CASSTGLGGNEQFF,TGTGCCAGCAGCACCGGGCTGGGGGGCAATGAGCAGTTCTTC
-,TRBJ1-1,TRBV5-1,TRBD1,CASSLGGTGGLNTEAFF,TGCGCCAGCAGCTTGGGAGGGACAGGGGGTTTGAACACTGAAGCTTTCTTT
-,TRBJ2-7,TRBV5-1,TRBD2,CASSLASGSSYEQYF,TGCGCCAGCAGCCTAGCTAGCGGTAGCTCCTACGAGCAGTACTTC
-,TRBJ2-1,TRBV5-1,-,CASGPGRPYNEQFF,TGCGCCAGCGGGCCAGGCCGACCGTACAATGAGCAGTTCTTC
-,TRBJ1-1,TRBV3-1/TRBV3-2,TRBD1,CASSPSTTAGTGIAFF,TGTGCCAGCAGCCCATCTACTACCGCCGGGACAGGGATAGCTTTCTTT
-,TRBJ1-1,TRBV7-9,-,CASSLRTEAFF,TGTGCCAGCAGCTTGAGGACTGAAGCTTTCTTT